These T cell receptor beta chains were read from a single sample in a study of T cell changes during pregnancy in multiple sclerosis. Sequencing was performed with immunoSEQ multiplex PCR; in TCRdb, only in-frame clones are kept and a portion is missing. Counted here are tens of thousands of clones, just under 95% occurring once; the ten biggest clones make up less than 0.65%. Sequences were derived from CD4+ T cells from peripheral blood mononuclear cells, sampled in the third trimester of pregnancy. The source is a female donor with multiple sclerosis, enrolled in a pregnancy study. CDR3s include the opening cysteine and the closing phenylalanine or tryptophan. A D gene is named only where the DNA matches it firmly. Some rows mark clone size as missing; the rest say once, few, many or name a class of expanded clone.

.	TRBD1	TRBV7-9	TRBJ1-2	CASSPSDRVGYTF	TGTGCCAGCAGCCCGTCGGACAGGGTTGGCTACACCTTC
.	.	TRBV5-8	TRBJ1-2	CASSLTVGYGYTF	TGTGCCAGCAGCCTGACAGTTGGCTATGGCTACACCTTC
.	TRBD2	TRBV5-1	TRBJ2-2	CASRARVAGVAGELFF	TGCGCCAGCAGGGCGAGAGTAGCGGGAGTCGCCGGGGAGCTGTTTTTT
once	TRBD1	TRBV7-7	TRBJ2-3	CASSPGQGQDTQYF	TGTGCTAGCAGCCCGGGACAGGGGCAAGATACGCAGTATTTT
.	.	TRBV7-3	TRBJ2-1	CASSLEAVRYNEQFF	TGTGCCAGCAGCTTGGAAGCGGTCCGATACAATGAGCAGTTCTTC
.	TRBD1	TRBV7-2	TRBJ1-5	CASSLTGDRNQPQHF	TGTGCCAGCAGCTTAACAGGGGACCGCAATCAGCCCCAGCATTTT
.	TRBD2	TRBV7-2	TRBJ2-2	CASSLQQGGLSTGELFF	TGTGCCAGCAGCTTACAGCAGGGAGGGTTGAGCACCGGGGAGCTGTTTTTT
.	TRBD1	TRBV19	TRBJ1-3	CASSIGDRAGNTIYF	TGTGCCAGTAGTATTGGGGACAGGGCTGGAAACACCATATATTTT
.	.	TRBV6-1	TRBJ1-5	CASSASGPGQPQHF	TGTGCCAGCAGTGCCTCGGGCCCAGGGCAGCCCCAGCATTTT
.	TRBD2	TRBV2	TRBJ2-4	CASRTGTSTPKNIQYF	TGTGCCAGCAGGACCGGGACTAGCACCCCAAAAAACATTCAGTACTTC
.	TRBD2	TRBV4-3	TRBJ2-5	CASSQDPAGGGETQYF	TGCGCCAGCAGCCAAGATCCTGCGGGAGGAGGCGAGACCCAGTACTTC
.	.	TRBV19	TRBJ1-1	CASSTRGGETEAFF	TGTGCCAGTAGTACCCGAGGGGGAGAGACTGAAGCTTTCTTT
.	TRBD2	TRBV7-2	TRBJ2-1	CASSLSHIAGVRNEQFF	TGTGCCAGCAGCTTATCCCATATAGCGGGAGTAAGGAATGAGCAGTTCTTC
once	.	TRBV30	TRBJ1-5	CAWGPMGNQPQHF	TGTGCCTGGGGGCCTATGGGCAATCAGCCCCAGCATTTT
.	TRBD2	TRBV10-3	TRBJ2-7	CAISELAASYEQYF	TGTGCCATCAGTGAACTAGCGGCCTCCTACGAGCAGTACTTC
.	.	TRBV4-2	TRBJ1-2	CASSPAGVGGNYGYTF	TGTGCCAGCAGTCCCGCCGGGGTGGGGGGGAACTATGGCTACACCTTC
.	TRBD2	TRBV9	TRBJ2-3	CASSERLAGTQYF	TGTGCCAGCAGCGAAAGACTAGCGGGTACGCAGTATTTT
.	.	TRBV9	TRBJ1-2	CASSGKGGPWDGYTF	TGTGCCAGCAGCGGAAAAGGGGGTCCTTGGGATGGCTACACCTTC
.	TRBD2	TRBV27	TRBJ2-2	CASSFFWGGVGELFF	TGTGCCAGCAGTTTCTTTTGGGGAGGGGTCGGGGAGCTGTTTTTT
.	TRBD2	TRBV28	TRBJ2-7	CASSLGGSSYEQYF	TGTGCCAGCAGTTTGGGCGGGAGCTCCTACGAGCAGTACTTC
.	TRBD2	TRBV9	TRBJ2-2	CASSVPSGSLTGELFF	TGTGCCAGCAGCGTACCTAGCGGGAGTCTTACCGGGGAGCTGTTTTTT
.	.	TRBV9	TRBJ2-3	CASSPRTLGTDTQYF	TGTGCCAGCAGCCCCCGGACATTGGGAACAGATACGCAGTATTTT
.	.	TRBV9	TRBJ2-6	CASSGGPGSGANVLTF	TGTGCCAGCAGCGGGGGGCCCGGCTCTGGGGCCAACGTCCTGACTTTC
.	TRBD1	TRBV19	TRBJ2-4	CASSMGGTGEENIQYF	TGTGCCAGTAGTATGGGGGGGACAGGGGAAGAAAACATTCAGTACTTC
.	.	TRBV29-1	TRBJ2-7	CSVVGPGVSYEQCF	TGCAGCGTTGTAGGGCCCGGGGTATCCTACGAGCAGTGCTTC
.	TRBD2	TRBV28	TRBJ2-1	CASSLGTSGRYEQFF	TGTGCCAGCAGTTTGGGGACTAGCGGGAGATATGAGCAGTTCTTC